The present T cell receptor beta chain was sequenced within a study of blood T cell repertoires in COVID-19. Study-wide context: Material from acute and convalescent COVID-19 was sourced from the United States, Italy and Spain. Sources were T cells, B-cell-depleted T cells, or PBMCs; the material itself was cDNA or gDNA.

Original processing notes: Nucleated cell counts were estimated from reference gene primer amplification. Measured with immunoSEQ multiplex PCR; TCRdb has only the in-frame clones, and not every one. V and J calls and clone size come straight from that table; D and trimming were deduced from the DNA. The data hold about 45,000 clones, with around 85% observed a single time. Germline V CDR1 and CDR2: SGHRS, YFSETQ. The length of the CDR3 is 15 residues. Trimming removed 7 bases at V and 4 bases at J, with 18 bases between. The sequence came from a man aged 45-65 years with active COVID-19. The specimen sequenced was peripheral blood. The chain carries TRBV5-1 and TRBJ2-1, with D possibly matching TRBD2 (6 bases). The CDR3 protein is CASFHPGSTYNEQFF. DNA for the CDR3: TGCGCCAGCTTTCACCCCGGGAGTACTTACAATGAGCAGTTCTTC.